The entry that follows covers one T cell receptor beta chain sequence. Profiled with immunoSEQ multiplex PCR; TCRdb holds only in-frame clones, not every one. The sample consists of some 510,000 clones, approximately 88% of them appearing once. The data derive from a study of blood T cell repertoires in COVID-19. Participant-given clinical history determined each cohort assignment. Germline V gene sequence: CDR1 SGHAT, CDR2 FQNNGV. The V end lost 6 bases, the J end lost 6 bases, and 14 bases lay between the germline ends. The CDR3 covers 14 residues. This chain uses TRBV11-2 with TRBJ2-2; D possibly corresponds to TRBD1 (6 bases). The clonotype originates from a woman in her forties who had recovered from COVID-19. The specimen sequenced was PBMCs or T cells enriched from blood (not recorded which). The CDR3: CASRQLTGSGELFF. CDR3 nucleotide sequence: TGTGCCAGCAGACAATTAACAGGGTCCGGGGAGCTGTTTTTT.